This T cell receptor beta chain was sequenced in a study of blood T cell repertoires in COVID-19. As for this clone: Other DNA sequences in this sample translate to the same CDR3.

Original methodology: How many nucleated cells were present was estimated from reference gene primer amplification. Only in-frame clones appear in the TCRdb table, and some are missing; sequencing was by immunoSEQ multiplex PCR. That table is the source of V, J and clone size, and D and trimming were worked out from the DNA. The data contain roughly 440,000 clones, 88% of them singletons. Seattle patient enrollment occurred during active infection, with longitudinal follow-up thereafter. The germline V gene has CDR1 SGHNT and CDR2 YYREEE (reference sequence). V lost 0 bases to trimming and J lost 0 bases, with 4 bases between them. The CDR3 consists of 14 residues.

The rearrangement joins TRBV5-4 to TRBJ1-3; D is ambiguous. The origin of this receptor is a woman aged 45-65 years with COVID-19, enrolled during active disease. The specimen sequenced was peripheral blood. The CDR3 region is CASSLASSGNTIYF. CDR3 DNA: TGTGCCAGCAGCTTGGCTAGCTCTGGAAACACCATATATTTT.